This is a list of T cell receptor beta chains from one sample in a study of OX40 agonist ivuxolimab in advanced cancers. The method was immunoSEQ multiplex PCR; TCRdb's version includes in-frame clones alone and lacks a portion of them. The table shows 65,000 or so clones, with approximately 88% occurring only once. Specimen: CD4+ or CD8+ T cells sorted from blood, collected in a trial of the OX40 agonist ivuxolimab. The source of these receptors is an adult with an advanced solid tumor such as melanoma, head and neck, liver or kidney cancer. Both conserved end residues are part of each CDR3. Fields, in order: D gene, J gene, clone size, V gene, CDR3 DNA, CDR3 protein. D genes are given only for firm matches. The listing skips clone size in some rows; elsewhere it reads once, few, many or a size class.

d_gene: -
j_gene: TRBJ1-3
abundance: -
v_gene: TRBV15
CDR3nt: TGTGCCACCAGCAGAGATAGAAGCTCTGGAAACACCATATATTTT
CDR3aa: CATSRDRSSGNTIYF

d_gene: -
j_gene: TRBJ1-1
abundance: -
v_gene: TRBV15
CDR3nt: TGTGCCACCAGCAGAGCTGCGGTTGCAGGCCAAAACACTGAAGCTTTCTTT
CDR3aa: CATSRAAVAGQNTEAFF

d_gene: -
j_gene: TRBJ2-2
abundance: -
v_gene: TRBV6-4
CDR3nt: TGTGCCAGCAGTTCGGACCCGGGAGGGGAGCTGTTTTTT
CDR3aa: CASSSDPGGELFF

d_gene: TRBD1
j_gene: TRBJ2-2
abundance: -
v_gene: TRBV27
CDR3nt: TGTGCCAGCAGTTTATCGAGGGGGCAGGGGGCTAACACCGGGGAGCTGTTTTTT
CDR3aa: CASSLSRGQGANTGELFF

d_gene: -
j_gene: TRBJ1-3
abundance: -
v_gene: TRBV6-6
CDR3nt: TGTGCCAGCAGTTACTCCGGGGATCTTCCGGACACCATATATTTT
CDR3aa: CASSYSGDLPDTIYF

d_gene: TRBD2
j_gene: TRBJ2-7
abundance: -
v_gene: TRBV9
CDR3nt: TGTGCCAGCAGCGTCGCCGGGCTAGCGGGAAACGAGCAGTACTTC
CDR3aa: CASSVAGLAGNEQYF

d_gene: -
j_gene: TRBJ2-2
abundance: few
v_gene: TRBV18
CDR3nt: TGTGCCAGCTCACCCACCGGGACTCAGAGGTCCGGGGAGCTGTTTTTT
CDR3aa: CASSPTGTQRSGELFF

d_gene: -
j_gene: TRBJ2-3
abundance: -
v_gene: TRBV9
CDR3nt: TGTGCCAGCAGCGTAGCCCGGCAAGATACGCAGTATTTT
CDR3aa: CASSVARQDTQYF

d_gene: -
j_gene: TRBJ1-2
abundance: -
v_gene: TRBV6-1
CDR3nt: TGTGCCAGCAGTGATATGGGCCGTGCTTATGGCTACACCTTC
CDR3aa: CASSDMGRAYGYTF

d_gene: TRBD2
j_gene: TRBJ2-5
abundance: -
v_gene: TRBV18
CDR3nt: TGTGCCAGCACAACGGAGCGGGGGCTTATGAAGACCCAGTACTTC
CDR3aa: CASTTERGLMKTQYF

d_gene: TRBD1
j_gene: TRBJ1-4
abundance: -
v_gene: TRBV5-4
CDR3nt: TGTGCCAGCAGCTTGCAGGGGGGTAATGAAAAACTGTTTTTT
CDR3aa: CASSLQGGNEKLFF

d_gene: TRBD1
j_gene: TRBJ1-2
abundance: once
v_gene: TRBV28
CDR3nt: TGTGCCAGCAGACCGACAGGGGGCTCTGGCTATGGCTACACCTTC
CDR3aa: CASRPTGGSGYGYTF

d_gene: -
j_gene: TRBJ2-3
abundance: few
v_gene: TRBV5-1
CDR3nt: TGCGCCAGCAGTTCCCGGGCCAGCACAGATACGCAGTATTTT
CDR3aa: CASSSRASTDTQYF

d_gene: -
j_gene: TRBJ2-7
abundance: once
v_gene: TRBV14
CDR3nt: TGTGCCAGCAGCCAAGTGGTTGTGGGGGGTGGCGAGCAGTACTTC
CDR3aa: CASSQVVVGGGEQYF